This T cell receptor beta chain was obtained from a study of cytomegalovirus exposure and HLA in healthy donors. Study findings and constraints: Trimming of TCR beta V- and J-genes showed a link, identified in a later analysis, to a missense DCLRE1C variant.

This CDR3 is built from 14 residues. Germline V gives CDR1 SGHRS, CDR2 YFSETQ. V was trimmed by 3 bases and J by 3 bases, leaving 9 bases between them. About this clone: What it binds is not known.

With 60 Vbeta and 13 Jbeta primers, the PCR was carried out. Here immunoSEQ multiplex PCR was the method, and the copy in TCRdb shows in-frame clones only, minus some. The repertoire holds about 110,000 clones, with approximately 83% as singletons. The sequenced sample was PBMCs. This clonotype was obtained from a woman in her late teens or twenties in good health and CMV-seronegative. This sequence joins TRBV5-1 and TRBJ1-4; D is perhaps TRBD1 (5 bases). The chain's CDR3 is CASSSDTPNEKLFF. Written as DNA, the CDR3 is TGCGCCAGCAGCTCGGACACTCCTAATGAAAAACTGTTTTTT.